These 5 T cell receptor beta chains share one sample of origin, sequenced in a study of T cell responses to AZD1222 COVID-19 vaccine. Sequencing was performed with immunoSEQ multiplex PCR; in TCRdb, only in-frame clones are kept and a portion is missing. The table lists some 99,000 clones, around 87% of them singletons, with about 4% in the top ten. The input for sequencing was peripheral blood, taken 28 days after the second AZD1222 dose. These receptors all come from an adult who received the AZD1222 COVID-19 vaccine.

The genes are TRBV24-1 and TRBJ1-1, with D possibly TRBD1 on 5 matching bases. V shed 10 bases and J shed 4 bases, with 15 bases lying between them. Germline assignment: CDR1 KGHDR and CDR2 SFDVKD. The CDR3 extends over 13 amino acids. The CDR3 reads CATRERGGTEAFF. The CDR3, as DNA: TGTGCCACTCGGGAACGGGGGGGCACTGAAGCTTTCTTT.

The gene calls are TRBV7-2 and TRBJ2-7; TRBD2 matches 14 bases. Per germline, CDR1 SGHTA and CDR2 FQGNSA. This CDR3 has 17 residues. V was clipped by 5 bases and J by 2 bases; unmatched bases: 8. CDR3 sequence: CASSHGTSGSRTYEQYF. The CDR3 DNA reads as TGTGCCAGCAGCCACGGGACTAGCGGGAGCAGAACCTACGAGCAGTACTTC.

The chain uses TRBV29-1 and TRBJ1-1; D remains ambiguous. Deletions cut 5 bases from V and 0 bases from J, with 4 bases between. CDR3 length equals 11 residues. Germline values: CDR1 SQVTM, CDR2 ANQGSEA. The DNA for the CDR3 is TGCAGCGTTAGGATGAACACTGAAGCTTTCTTT. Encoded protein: CSVRMNTEAFF.

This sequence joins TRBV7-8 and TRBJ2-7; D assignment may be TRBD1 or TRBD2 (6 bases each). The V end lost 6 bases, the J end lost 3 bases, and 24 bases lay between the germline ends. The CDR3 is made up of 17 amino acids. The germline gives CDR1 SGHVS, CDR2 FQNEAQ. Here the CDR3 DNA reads TGTGCCAGCAGGTTGGGGGGAGTCCGGGACACCGTCTACGAGCAGTACTTC. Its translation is CASRLGGVRDTVYEQYF.

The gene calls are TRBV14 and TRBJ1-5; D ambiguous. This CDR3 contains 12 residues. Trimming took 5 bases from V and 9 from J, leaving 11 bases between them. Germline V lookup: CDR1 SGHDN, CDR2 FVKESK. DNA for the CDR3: TGTGCCAGCAGCTTTGGAGGGTCGCCCCAGCATTTT. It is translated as CASSFGGSPQHF.